The 24 T cell receptor beta chains given below trace back to one sample, sequenced in a study of T cells in Graves' hyperthyroidism and ophthalmopathy (dated by TCRdb to the late 2010s). Libraries came from multiplex PCR. Sequencing was performed on an Illumina HiSeq 2000. The TCR beta CDR3 regions were amplified from the RNA transcripts. The first round of RT-PCR for the TCR CDR3 was performed with the HTBI primer set and the Qiagen OneStep RT-PCR kit. The public reads were run again by TCRdb, first through fastp at Q25 and then through MiXCR, and only productive beta chains were kept. Each record represents a unique CDR3 protein, reported with the most common genes and DNA among its rows. The sample yields roughly 700,000 distinct CDR3 sequences; under 45% were counted once. Roughly 30% of the sample belongs to the ten largest clones. The specimen sequenced was blood. These TCRs come from a woman between 40 and 55 years old with Graves' hyperthyroidism.

For this clonotype: Because it lacks the conserved phenylalanine or tryptophan at the end, this CDR3 is likely a read error. The CDR3 DNA reads TGTGCTAGTGGGCTTGTTGGGACTGAAGCTTTCTCT. It specifies CASGLVGTEAFS. The rearrangement uses TRBV12-5 and TRBJ1-1; no reliable D call. The CDR3 covers 12 residues. The ends were cut back, 6 bases at V and 5 bases at J, with 10 bases in the middle. Germline CDR1 is LGHNT and CDR2 is FRNRAP.

In regard to this clonotype: A much more abundant neighbour one base away suggests this may be a read error. The V and J genes are TRBV7-2 and TRBJ2-5; D unresolved. V was pared by 5 bases and J by 14 bases, with 18 bases between. From germline, CDR1 is SGHTA and CDR2 FQGNSA. This CDR3 has 12 residues. The CDR3 sequence: CASSDDWSSPYF. CDR3 in DNA: TGTGCCAGCAGCGACGACTGGAGTAGCCCTTACTTC.

Ten or more counts support this clonotype. The rearrangement uses TRBV19 and TRBJ1-5; D perhaps matches TRBD1 (5 bases). CDR3 length: 15 amino acids. Between the trimmed V and J ends, which lost 4 bases and 0 bases, there was a span of 10 bases. Germline CDR1 reads LNHDA; CDR2 reads SQIVND (reference sequence). The CDR3 DNA is TGTGCCAGTAGTACAAGGGACCTTAGCAATCAGCCCCAGCATTTT. This translates into CASSTRDLSNQPQHF. Filled out from reference TRBV19 and TRBJ1-5, the complete variable domain reads DGGITQSPKYLFRKEGQNVTLSCEQNLNHDAMYWYRQDPGQGLRLIYYSQIVNDFQKGDIAEGYSVSREKKESFPLTVTSAQKNPTAFYLCASSTRDLSNQPQHFGDGTRLSIL.

The V gene is TRBV29-1, the J gene TRBJ2-3; 8 positions agree with TRBD1. After removal of 5 bases from V and 0 bases from J, the junction contained 4 bases not matched to a gene. The CDR3 contains 14 residues. CDR1 is SQVTM and CDR2 is ANQGSEA in the germline V gene. The CDR3 coding sequence is TGCAGCGTTATCGGACAGGGAAGCACAGATACGCAGTATTTT. This translates into CSVIGQGSTDTQYF.

Points on this clonotype: One end of the junction varies from germline; a read error may be responsible. The genes are TRBV10-3 and TRBJ2-2; D is undetermined. The CDR3 has 15 residues. Looked up from germline, CDR1 is ENHRY and CDR2 is SYGVKD. CDR3 loop: CAIKASGTNTGELFF. DNA for the CDR3: TGTGCCATCAAGGCTAGTGGAACGAATACCGGGGAGCTGTTTTTT.

About this clonotype itself: Given a much more abundant clone one base away, this may be a read error. This chain links TRBV5-1 with TRBJ1-5; a weak D match, TRBD1 (6 bases). This CDR3 has 15 amino acids. Germline CDR1 SGHRS, CDR2 YFSETQ. CDR3 residues: CASSEGQPSNRPQHF. The CDR3 coding sequence is TGCGCCAGCAGCGAAGGACAGCCTAGCAATCGGCCCCAGCATTTT.

The sample holds many counts of this clonotype. The CDR3 protein is CASSLGTGEETQYF. The CDR3 DNA follows: TGTGCCAGCAGCTTAGGGACAGGGGAAGAGACCCAGTACTTC. The chain uses TRBV7-3 and TRBJ2-5, with 10 bases that match TRBD1. J was trimmed by 3 bases and V by 2 bases; bases with no gene match: 0. The CDR3 contains 14 residues. CDR1 and CDR2 (germline): SGHTA, FQGTGA. Complete variable domain (other parts from reference TRBV7-3 and TRBJ2-5): GAGVSQTPSNKVTEKGKYVELRCDPISGHTALYWYRQSLGQGPEFLIYFQGTGAADDSGLPNDRFFAVRPEGSVSTLKIQRTERGDSAVYLCASSLGTGEETQYFGPGTRLLVL.

The V call is TRBV6-1, the J call TRBJ1-1; perhaps TRBD1 as D (6 bases). The CDR3 consists of 16 residues. Per germline, CDR1 MNHNS and CDR2 SASEGT. Between the trimmed V and J ends, which lost 6 bases and 0 bases, there was a span of 17 bases. CDR3 sequence (DNA): TGTGCCAGCAGGGGGGGGGCCGGGGGCATGAACACTGAAGCTTTCTTT. Protein sequence: CASRGGAGGMNTEAFF.

This sequence joins TRBV7-9 and TRBJ2-7, with a weak D call TRBD2 (7 bases). Trimming took 3 bases from V and 2 from J, leaving 23 bases between them. Germline V lookup: CDR1 SEHNR, CDR2 FQNEAQ (reference sequence). The CDR3 runs 18 residues. CDR3 protein: CASSFGLGERGQPYEQYF. The CDR3 bases are TGTGCCAGCAGCTTTGGTCTTGGGGAGCGGGGACAACCCTACGAGCAGTACTTC.

This chain connects TRBV28 to TRBJ1-1; a possible D gene is TRBD1 (5 bases). This CDR3 is built from 10 residues. CDR1 is MDHEN and CDR2 is SYDVKM in the germline V gene. The V end lost 10 bases, the J end lost 7 bases, and 10 bases lay between the germline ends. CDR3 in amino acids: CATHQGEAFF. DNA for the CDR3: TGTGCCACCCATCAGGGTGAAGCTTTCTTT.

This clonotype was seen a few times. The chain employs TRBV20-1 and TRBJ1-1; D remains ambiguous. The CDR3 is made up of 15 amino acids. CDR1 DFQATT and CDR2 SNEGSKA come from the germline V gene (reference sequence). The V gene lost 1 base and the J gene lost 8 bases, with 20 bases spanning the gap. The CDR3 loop is CSARALAETLIEAFF. The CDR3 DNA reads as TGCAGTGCTAGAGCTTTGGCGGAGACCCTCATCGAAGCTTTCTTT.

This clonotype has a count of ten or more. V and J are TRBV15 and TRBJ1-5, with D perhaps matching TRBD1 (5 bases). CDR1 is LNHNV and CDR2 is YYDKDF in the germline V gene (reference sequence). The length of the CDR3 is 14 residues. V shed 5 bases and J shed 7 bases, with 15 bases lying between them. The CDR3: CATSGGGAGQPQHF. The CDR3 nucleotides read TGTGCCACCAGCGGCGGAGGGGCTGGGCAGCCCCAGCATTTT.

This clonotype showed up just a few times. V usage is TRBV20-1 and J usage is TRBJ2-7; 10 positions agree with TRBD1. Germline V gene data show CDR1 as DFQATT and CDR2 as SNEGSKA (reference sequence). Losses at the gene ends were 3 bases for V and 2 bases for J; bases not matched to a gene: 4. The CDR3 covers 14 residues. The CDR3 region has the DNA TGCAGTGCTAGCCTTGGACAGGGGGCCTACGAGCAGTACTTC. It specifies CSASLGQGAYEQYF.

V is TRBV6-5 and J is TRBJ1-3, with D tentatively TRBD1 (5 bases). With 8 bases removed from V and 7 bases from J, the gap between germline ends came to 18 bases. CDR1 and CDR2 (germline): MNHEY, SVGAGI. The CDR3 contains 14 residues. The CDR3 loop reads CASRDSQEGNTIYF. The CDR3 bases are TGTGCCAGCCGCGACTCTCAGGAGGGGAACACCATATATTTT.

The V call is TRBV7-8, the J call TRBJ1-4; 12 nucleotides agree with TRBD1. Germline values: CDR1 SGHVS, CDR2 FQNEAQ. This CDR3 spans 19 amino acids. The trim removed 4 bases at V and 5 bases at J, leaving 14 bases unmatched. The CDR3 region is CASSYHRDRGHRLNEKLFF. The CDR3 DNA sequence: TGTGCCAGCAGCTACCACCGGGACAGGGGGCATCGGTTAAATGAAAAACTGTTTTTT.

This clonotype was picked up a small number of times. The chain has TRBV7-9 and TRBJ2-2, with 9 bases lining up with TRBD1. Germline loops: CDR1 SEHNR, CDR2 FQNEAQ (reference sequence). V shed 5 bases, J shed 7 bases, and the junction held 5 bases outside the gene matches. The CDR3 runs 14 residues. This CDR3 is CASSGTGLIGELFF. CDR3 coding DNA: TGTGCCAGCAGCGGGACAGGGTTAATCGGGGAGCTGTTTTTT.

V usage is TRBV9 and J usage is TRBJ1-5; D possibly corresponds to TRBD1 (5 bases). Germline V gene data show CDR1 as SGDLS and CDR2 as YYNGEE. V was pared by 0 bases and J by 5 bases, with 18 bases between. The CDR3 extends over 17 amino acids. The CDR3 here is CASSVGSSWGNHQPQHF. The DNA of the CDR3 is TGTGCCAGCAGCGTAGGAAGCTCGTGGGGGAACCATCAGCCCCAGCATTTT.

Many counts were recorded for this clonotype. The chain has TRBV7-9 and TRBJ1-2; TRBD1 agrees at 9 bases. The ends lost 0 bases at V and 6 bases at J; junction bases unmatched: 8. CDR1 and CDR2 (germline): SEHNR, FQNEAQ (reference sequence). The CDR3 totals 16 residues. For the CDR3, the DNA is TGTGCCAGCAGCTTAGCGCAACGATGGACAGGGGATGGCTACACCTTC. Protein product: CASSLAQRWTGDGYTF.

This clonotype occurred many times. The chain has TRBV19 and TRBJ1-5; perhaps TRBD1 as D (6 bases). There are 14 residues in the CDR3. The V end lost 7 bases, the J end lost 5 bases, and 15 bases lay between the germline ends. Germline values: CDR1 LNHDA, CDR2 SQIVND (reference sequence). This chain's CDR3 is CASMGLYRDQPQHF. The CDR3 DNA is TGTGCCAGTATGGGCCTATACAGGGATCAGCCCCAGCATTTT.

This clonotype was detected many times. This chain connects TRBV2 to TRBJ2-2; 8 bases align to TRBD1. This CDR3 region has 15 residues. Trimming at V came to 6 bases and at J to 4 bases, leaving 7 bases not matched to a gene. Germline CDR1 and CDR2: SNHLY and FYNNEI. As DNA, the CDR3 is TGTGCCAGCAGAGTAGGCAGGGGGCTCACCGGGGAGCTGTTTTTT. Its protein product is CASRVGRGLTGELFF.

The chain recombines TRBV7-2 with TRBJ2-7; perhaps TRBD1 as D (5 bases). Gene TRBJ2-4 matches the end of the DNA better, so the J call may be wrong. The germline V gene has CDR1 SGHTA and CDR2 FQGNSA. The CDR3 spans 11 residues. The CDR3 DNA sequence: TGTGCCAGCGGCCAGGGCAACATTCAGTACTTC. It translates to CASGQGNIQYF.

This clonotype was counted a few times. CDR3 protein: CASSQVARGVVGETQYF. CDR3 nucleotides: TGCGCCAGCAGCCAAGTTGCAAGGGGGGTAGTAGGGGAGACCCAGTACTTC. V and J are TRBV4-3 and TRBJ2-5, with D perhaps TRBD1 or TRBD2 (6 bases each). Trimming cost V 1 base and J 5 bases, with 20 bases left between them. The CDR3 loop spans 17 amino acids. Germline V gene sequence: CDR1 LGHNA, CDR2 YSLEER.

A few counts support this clonotype. The gene calls are TRBV10-3 and TRBJ2-4; 9 bases match TRBD1. The CDR3 is made up of 13 amino acids. The V gene's germline CDR1 is ENHRY and CDR2 SYGVKD. J was trimmed by 9 bases and V by 10 bases; bases with no gene match: 10. The CDR3 is CATRPGQGGIQYF. Written as DNA, the CDR3 is TGTGCCACCCGACCGGGACAGGGAGGCATTCAGTACTTC.

Details on this clonotype: This may be a read error: a much more frequent sequence differs by one nucleotide. The CDR3 DNA follows: TGCAGTGCCAACAGGGAGGTGGGCGCAGATACGCAGTATTTT. It codes for CSANREVGADTQYF. The chain is built from TRBV20-1 and TRBJ2-3; D tentatively fits TRBD1 or TRBD2 (6 bases each). Germline lookup yields CDR1 DFQATT and CDR2 SNEGSKA (reference sequence). V gave up 6 bases and J gave up 4 bases, with 17 bases separating them. CDR3 length: 14 residues.